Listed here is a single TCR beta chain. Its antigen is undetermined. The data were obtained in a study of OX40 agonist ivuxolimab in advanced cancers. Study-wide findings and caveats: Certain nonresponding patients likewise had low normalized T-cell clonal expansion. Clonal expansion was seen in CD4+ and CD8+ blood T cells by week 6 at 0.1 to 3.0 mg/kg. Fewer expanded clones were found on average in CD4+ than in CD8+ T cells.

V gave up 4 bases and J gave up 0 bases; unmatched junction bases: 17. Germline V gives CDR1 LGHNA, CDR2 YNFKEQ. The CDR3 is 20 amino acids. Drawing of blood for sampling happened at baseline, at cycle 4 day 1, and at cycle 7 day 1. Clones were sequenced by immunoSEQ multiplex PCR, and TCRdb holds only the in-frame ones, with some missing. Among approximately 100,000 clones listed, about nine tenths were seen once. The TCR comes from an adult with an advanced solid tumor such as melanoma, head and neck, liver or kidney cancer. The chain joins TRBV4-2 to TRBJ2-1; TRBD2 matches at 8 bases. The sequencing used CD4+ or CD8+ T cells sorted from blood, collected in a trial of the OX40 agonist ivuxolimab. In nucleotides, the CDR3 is TGTGCCAGCAGCCCAAGGGGGGCTAGCGGGCCTAAGAGCTCCTACAATGAGCAGTTCTTC. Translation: CASSPRGASGPKSSYNEQFF.